Listed here are 17 T cell receptor beta chains from one sample, sequenced in a study of technical replicates of blood from a handful of donors. Repertoires were generated with immunoSEQ multiplex PCR, while TCRdb's copy carries only in-frame clones and drops some. Of tens of thousands of clones listed, 98% were seen once; the top ten hold approximately 0.15%. Sample: T cells isolated from PBMCs. The source is a human donor in good health.

The rearrangement links TRBV27 to TRBJ1-2; 8 positions match TRBD1. With V trimmed by 9 bases and J by 8 bases, 11 bases remained unmatched. Germline V CDR1 and CDR2: MNHEY, SMNVEV (reference sequence). The CDR3 runs 13 residues. CDR3 coding DNA: TGTGCCAGGGGACAGGCGGCCGCCTGCGGCTACACCTTC. This translates into CARGQAAACGYTF.

The chain couples TRBV28 to TRBJ2-7, with a possible D match to TRBD2 (5 bases). The CDR3 loop spans 17 amino acids. The V and J ends lost 3 bases and 2 bases respectively, with 20 bases between them. In germline, CDR1 is MDHEN, CDR2 SYDVKM. The CDR3: CASSLGARSLRPYEQYF. CDR3 sequence (DNA): TGTGCCAGCAGTTTGGGAGCCAGGTCCTTAAGACCCTACGAGCAGTACTTC.

This chain uses TRBV6-6 with TRBJ1-2, with D possibly matching TRBD1 (5 bases). The CDR3 runs to 14 residues. The germline V gene encodes CDR1 MNHNY and CDR2 SVGAGI (reference sequence). V was trimmed by 5 bases and J by 6 bases, leaving 16 bases between them. CDR3 DNA sequence: TGTGCCAGCAGTCCCCGGGGGAGGTTCCATGGCTACACCTTC. Its translation: CASSPRGRFHGYTF.

The chain carries TRBV2 and TRBJ2-1, with 13 bases that match TRBD2. Trimming took 7 bases from V and 1 from J; bases not matched to a gene: 10. Germline V gene data show CDR1 as SNHLY and CDR2 as FYNNEI. The CDR3 covers 18 residues. This chain's CDR3 is CASNKGTSGAGSYNEQFF. The CDR3 coding sequence is TGTGCCAGCAATAAAGGGACTAGCGGGGCCGGGTCCTACAATGAGCAGTTCTTC. Full variable domain (rest looked up from reference TRBV2 and TRBJ2-1): EPEVTQTPSHQVTQMGQEVILRCVPISNHLYFYWYRQILGQKVEFLVSFYNNEISEKSEIFDDQFSVERPDGSNFTLKIRSTKLEDSAMYFCASNKGTSGAGSYNEQFFGPGTRLTVL.

The V call is TRBV7-6, the J call TRBJ2-5; weak D call: TRBD2 (6 bases). Trimming cost V 1 base and J 7 bases, with 16 bases left between them. CDR3 length equals 15 residues. Looked up from germline, CDR1 is SGHVS and CDR2 is FNYEAQ. The CDR3 spells CASSLVWRAEGTQYF. The CDR3 DNA reads TGTGCCAGCAGCTTAGTTTGGCGGGCGGAGGGGACCCAGTACTTC.

DNA for the CDR3: TGTGCCATCAGTGACAGGTCAAATCAGCCCCAGCATTTT. Its protein is CAISDRSNQPQHF. The chain has TRBV10-3 and TRBJ1-5; D is undetermined. The CDR3 has 13 amino acids. The V gene's germline CDR1 is ENHRY and CDR2 SYGVKD. V was cut by 3 bases and J by 4 bases, with 7 bases left in between.

This chain uses TRBV5-1 with TRBJ1-1, with a possible D match to TRBD1 (5 bases). The V and J ends lost 3 bases and 1 base respectively, with 10 bases between them. CDR3 length equals 14 residues. CDR1 and CDR2 from the germline V gene are SGHRS and YFSETQ. CDR3 nucleotide sequence: TGCGCCAGCAGCTCGTATACAGGGAACACTGAAGCTTTCTTT. Its protein is CASSSYTGNTEAFF.

The chain joins TRBV18 to TRBJ2-1; 11 bases align to TRBD2. The germline V gene encodes CDR1 KGHSH and CDR2 LQKENI. The V segment lost 7 bases and the J segment 7 bases; nucleotides outside the gene matches: 9. This CDR3 has 15 residues. The CDR3 loop is CASFRLAGLLNEQFF. In nucleotides, the CDR3 is TGTGCCAGCTTTCGACTAGCGGGGCTTCTTAATGAGCAGTTCTTC.

This chain connects TRBV6-1 to TRBJ1-2; 7 bases fit TRBD1. The V gene's germline CDR1 is MNHNS and CDR2 SASEGT. This CDR3 is built from 14 residues. With V trimmed by 4 bases and J by 7 bases, 9 bases remained unmatched. The CDR3, as DNA: TGTGCCAGCAGTGGACAGGGAGGCTTGGGTGGCTACACCTTC. This encodes CASSGQGGLGGYTF.

The table lists this clone with a count of one. J is TRBJ1-2 and V is TRBV9; 7 nucleotides line up with TRBD1. Germline assignment: CDR1 SGDLS and CDR2 YYNGEE. This CDR3 region has 19 residues. J gave up 0 bases and V 4 bases, and 18 bases lay outside the gene matches. The CDR3 sequence: CASSLLTGISPFSNYGYTF. The CDR3 region has the DNA TGTGCCAGCAGCTTACTGACAGGGATCTCTCCTTTTTCTAACTATGGCTACACCTTC.

The V and J genes are TRBV5-4 and TRBJ2-7; 7 bases map to TRBD2. Germline loops: CDR1 SGHNT, CDR2 YYREEE (reference sequence). V trimming: 4 bases; J trimming: 3 bases; junction bases outside the gene matches: 13. This CDR3 has 16 amino acids. The CDR3 here is CASSPGVAREGYEQYF. As DNA, the CDR3 is TGTGCCAGCAGCCCTGGGGTGGCCAGGGAGGGCTACGAGCAGTACTTC.

The chain uses TRBV6-5 and TRBJ2-7; maybe TRBD2 (6 bases). Per the germline V gene, CDR1 is MNHEY and CDR2 is SVGAGI. The CDR3 spans 14 residues. Trimming pared 0 bases from V and 2 bases from J, leaving 8 bases between. CDR3 nucleotide sequence: TGTGCCAGCAGTTACTCCGGGACTCCCTACGAGCAGTACTTC. Its translation is CASSYSGTPYEQYF.

V usage is TRBV6-1 and J usage is TRBJ2-7; tentative D call: TRBD1 (7 bases). The CDR3 is 15 amino acids. The germline gives CDR1 MNHNS, CDR2 SASEGT. V was trimmed by 9 bases and J by 3 bases, leaving 21 bases between them. The CDR3 reads CASNPVQGGIYEQYF. For the CDR3, the DNA is TGTGCCAGTAACCCCGTCCAGGGGGGAATCTACGAGCAGTACTTC.

The CDR3 DNA reads TGCGCCAGCAGCTTGGGCCGGTGGAGCGGTACTTCACAAGAGACCCAGTACTTC. Translation gives CASSLGRWSGTSQETQYF. This chain uses TRBV5-1 with TRBJ2-5; the D gene is possibly TRBD2 (5 bases). CDR3 size: 18 residues. The V and J ends lost 0 bases and 2 bases respectively, with 20 bases between them. Germline lookup yields CDR1 SGHRS and CDR2 YFSETQ.

The V gene is TRBV30, the J gene TRBJ2-7; possible D gene TRBD2, 6 bases. The CDR3 runs 13 residues. V was trimmed by 2 bases and J by 4 bases, leaving 12 bases between them. Germline V gene lookup returns CDR1 GTSNPN and CDR2 SVGIG (reference sequence). The CDR3 DNA is TGTGCCTGGAGTCCTTCCGGGGGATACGAGCAGTACTTC. Translated, it gives CAWSPSGGYEQYF.

The chain employs TRBV6-1 and TRBJ2-3, with 9 bases that match TRBD1. This CDR3 region has 14 residues. The germline gives CDR1 MNHNS, CDR2 SASEGT. V dropped 5 bases and J dropped 5; count of bases not matched to a gene: 5. The CDR3 sequence is CASSTGGRGDTQYF. The DNA of the CDR3 is TGTGCCAGCAGTACAGGGGGCAGGGGAGATACGCAGTATTTT.

This rearrangement joins TRBV5-1 to TRBJ2-1; 14 bases fit TRBD2. The CDR3 totals 20 residues. V gave up 4 bases and J gave up 0 bases; unmatched junction bases: 12. Germline CDR1 is SGHRS and CDR2 is YFSETQ. The CDR3 nucleotides read TGCGCCAGCAGCGGAAAGGGACTAGCGGGGGCCGTCAGCTCCTACAATGAGCAGTTCTTC. Encoded protein: CASSGKGLAGAVSSYNEQFF.